Each of the 17 T cell receptor beta chains below was sequenced from the same sample in a study of cytomegalovirus exposure and HLA in healthy donors. PCR primers comprised 60 Vbeta and 13 Jbeta primers. Assay used: immunoSEQ multiplex PCR; TCRdb lists only in-frame clones, some missing. The sample carries 100,000 to 150,000 clones, less than 80% recorded once. The sequenced sample consisted of PBMCs. Receptors originate from a man aged 30 to 39 in good health and CMV-seronegative.

This clone occurred a few times. The chain couples TRBV5-1 to TRBJ2-2; 7 bases agree with TRBD1. The germline V gene has CDR1 SGHRS and CDR2 YFSETQ. V dropped 4 bases and J dropped 6; count of bases not matched to a gene: 6. The CDR3 sequence is 14 residues long. The CDR3 loop is CASSDRDSAGELFF. DNA for the CDR3: TGCGCCAGCAGCGACAGGGATAGCGCCGGGGAGCTGTTTTTT.

V and J are TRBV5-3 and TRBJ1-4, with 8 bases aligning to TRBD1. TRBV5-3 is an ORF for which the function is uncertain. V dropped 2 bases and J dropped 5; count of bases not matched to a gene: 5. This CDR3 is built from 15 residues. CDR3 nucleotide sequence: TGTGCCAGAAGCTTCCAGGGGGCGAGGAATGAAAAACTGTTTTTT. This translates into CARSFQGARNEKLFF.

The CDR3 reads CASSEASEAYNEQFF. The CDR3 nucleotides are TGTGCCAGCAGTGAAGCGTCCGAGGCGTACAATGAGCAGTTCTTC. This chain joins TRBV6-1 and TRBJ2-1; D is undetermined. In germline, CDR1 is MNHNS, CDR2 SASEGT. Trimming removed 0 bases at V and 4 bases at J, with 10 bases between. CDR3 size: 15 residues.

The chain uses TRBV28 and TRBJ1-1; D perhaps matches TRBD1 (6 bases). Germline V gene lookup returns CDR1 MDHEN and CDR2 SYDVKM. With 2 bases removed from V and 8 bases from J, the gap between germline ends came to 6 bases. This CDR3 region has 11 residues. The CDR3 region has the DNA TGTGCCAGCAGTTTACAGGGGGAAGCTTTCTTT. Protein sequence: CASSLQGEAFF.

This clone turned up a few times. V and J are TRBV6-6 and TRBJ1-2; 9 bases are shared with TRBD1. Germline loops: CDR1 MNHNY, CDR2 SVGAGI (reference sequence). V lost 6 bases to trimming and J lost 6 bases; unmatched junction nucleotides: 5. The CDR3 is 13 amino acids. The DNA for the CDR3 is TGTGCCAGCAGACCACGGACAGGGGATGGCTACACCTTC. This sequence encodes CASRPRTGDGYTF.

The V and J genes are TRBV27 and TRBJ2-3; 10 bases are shared with TRBD2. The CDR3 totals 18 residues. The V gene end was trimmed by 2 bases and the J gene end by 7 bases; junction bases not matched to a gene: 15. Per the germline V gene, CDR1 is MNHEY and CDR2 is SMNVEV (reference sequence). The CDR3 is CASSLKFLAGEHGNTQYF. CDR3 sequence (DNA): TGTGCCAGCAGTTTAAAATTCCTAGCGGGGGAACACGGGAATACGCAGTATTTT.

V and J are TRBV9 and TRBJ2-1, with D possibly matching TRBD1 (5 bases). V was cut by 2 bases and J by 4 bases, with 10 bases left in between. The CDR3 runs to 14 residues. The germline V gene encodes CDR1 SGDLS and CDR2 YYNGEE. The chain's CDR3 is CASSVQDKYNEQFF. DNA of the CDR3: TGTGCCAGCAGCGTCCAGGACAAGTACAATGAGCAGTTCTTC.

As regards this clone: Sequence at one end of the junction differs from germline and may be a read error. The chain recombines TRBV7-7 with TRBJ2-5; 7 nucleotides line up with TRBD1. In germline, CDR1 is SSHAT, CDR2 FNYEAQ (reference sequence). The CDR3 is 13 residues long. Here the CDR3 reads CASSSGQAETQYF. The CDR3 DNA follows: TGTGCTAGCAGCTCCGGACAGGCGGAGACCCAGTACTTC.

The V and J genes are TRBV4-1 and TRBJ1-1, with a tentative D call TRBD1 (5 bases). There are 15 residues in the CDR3. CDR1 and CDR2 (germline): MGHRA, YSYEKL. The V and J ends lost 4 bases and 4 bases respectively, with 16 bases between them. The CDR3 region has the DNA TGCGCCAGCAGCCTTACTCGGGGGACGAGCACTGAAGCTTTCTTT. It is translated as CASSLTRGTSTEAFF.

CDR3 region: CATSNRHNNEQFF. The CDR3 region has the DNA TGTGCCACCAGCAACCGACATAACAATGAGCAGTTCTTC. The rearrangement joins TRBV15 to TRBJ2-1; D is unresolved. The germline CDR1 and CDR2 sequences are LNHNV and YYDKDF (reference sequence). The CDR3 sequence is 13 residues long. V shed 4 bases and J shed 5 bases, with 9 bases lying between them.

The chain is built from TRBV12-2 and TRBJ2-2; the D call of TRBD1 is as the table states it, not checked on the DNA. TRBV12-2 is classified as a pseudogene. The CDR3 runs to 13 residues. CDR3 in DNA: TGTGCAAGTCGCTTTCAGGTCACCGGGGAGCTGTTTTTT. Translated: CASRFQVTGELFF.

This rearrangement joins TRBV6-6 to TRBJ2-2; 12 bases are a match to TRBD2. V was pared by 7 bases and J by 5 bases, with 2 bases of the junction left unmatched. CDR1 is MNHNY, CDR2 SVGAGI, per germline (reference sequence). The CDR3 is 14 residues long. The CDR3 DNA is TGTGCCAGCAACCTAGCGGGGGGGACCGGGGAGCTGTTTTTT. It specifies CASNLAGGTGELFF.

The chain has TRBV4-1 and TRBJ2-3, with a weak D call TRBD1 (6 bases). CDR1 MGHRA and CDR2 YSYEKL come from the germline V gene. The CDR3 covers 14 residues. V lost 0 bases and J lost 5, with 9 bases in between. The CDR3 sequence: CASSQEDSRDTQYF. CDR3 coding DNA: TGCGCCAGCAGCCAAGAGGACAGCCGAGATACGCAGTATTTT.

This clone was counted between two and nine times. The rearrangement joins TRBV19 to TRBJ2-5; 13 nucleotides match TRBD2. CDR1 and CDR2 from the germline V gene are LNHDA and SQIVND (reference sequence). This CDR3 comprises 16 residues. J lost 5 bases, V lost 4 bases, and 7 bases had no gene match. CDR3 nucleotides: TGTGCCAGTAGTAGTTCCGGGACTAGCGGGGAGGAGACCCAGTACTTC. Its translation: CASSSSGTSGEETQYF. Filled out from reference TRBV19 and TRBJ2-5, the complete variable domain reads DGGITQSPKYLFRKEGQNVTLSCEQNLNHDAMYWYRQDPGQGLRLIYYSQIVNDFQKGDIAEGYSVSREKKESFPLTVTSAQKNPTAFYLCASSSSGTSGEETQYFGPGTRLLVL.

Here the CDR3 reads CASSELRGQPQHF. The CDR3 DNA follows: TGCGCCAGCAGTGAACTGAGAGGGCAGCCCCAGCATTTT. The chain employs TRBV10-1 and TRBJ1-5; D remains ambiguous. Trimming left V 3 bases short and J 7 bases short, with 10 bases between. This CDR3 region has 13 residues. Germline V gene sequence: CDR1 WNHNN, CDR2 SYGVQD (reference sequence).

This rearrangement joins TRBV7-8 to TRBJ2-3; 11 bases agree with TRBD2. Trimming removed 4 bases from V and 2 bases from J; junction bases left unmatched: 5. The germline gives CDR1 SGHVS, CDR2 FQNEAQ. The CDR3 has 16 residues. The CDR3 DNA reads TGTGCCAGCAGCTCGACTAGCGGGGCGATCACAGATACGCAGTATTTT. Protein: CASSSTSGAITDTQYF. The variable domain in full, with the rest retrieved from reference TRBV7-8 and TRBJ2-3, is GAGVSQSPRYKVAKRGQDVALRCDPISGHVSLFWYQQALGQGPEFLTYFQNEAQLDKSGLPSDRFFAERPEGSVSTLKIQRTQQEDSAVYLCASSSTSGAITDTQYFGPGTRLTVL.

This clone was seen a single time. The gene calls are TRBV7-3 and TRBJ2-6; 9 bases agree with TRBD2. The V gene end was trimmed by 5 bases and the J gene end by 2 bases; junction bases not matched to a gene: 10. The CDR3 covers 18 residues. CDR1 and CDR2 (germline): SGHTA, FQGTGA. The CDR3 here is CASSAGPAGGAGANVLTF. The CDR3 nucleotides read TGTGCCAGCAGCGCGGGTCCGGCGGGGGGGGCTGGGGCCAACGTCCTGACTTTC.